The 3 T cell receptor beta chains given below trace back to one sample, sequenced in a study of CD8 T cells in Susac syndrome. Reverse transcription of 0.5 to 1 ug RNA was performed with random hexamers. TCRdb re-analysed the immunoSEQ multiplex PCR reads in MiXCR, keeping a single row per CDR3 protein. The sample shows more than 95,000 distinct CDR3 sequences, over 85% of them seen only once. The specimen sequenced was CD4+ T cells from PBMCs. These receptors originate from a human donor in good health.

The chain carries TRBV29-1 and TRBJ2-5, with TRBD1 matching over 7 bases. CDR1 and CDR2 (germline): SQVTM, ANQGSEA. Trimming took 3 bases from V and 6 from J; bases not matched to a gene: 10. The CDR3 is 14 amino acids. DNA for the CDR3: TGCAGCGTTGAGACGCCAGGGGGTTGGCAGACCCAGTACTTC. Residues: CSVETPGGWQTQYF.

The chain joins TRBV2 to TRBJ2-3; weak D call: TRBD2 (6 bases). V lost 6 bases and J 6 bases, leaving 13 bases between the germline ends. Germline V gene data show CDR1 as SNHLY and CDR2 as FYNNEI. The CDR3 covers 13 residues. CDR3 sequence (DNA): TGTGCCAGCAGCGGCGCCCGGGGGGATACGCAGTATTTT. This translates into CASSGARGDTQYF.

The chain combines TRBV6-5 with TRBJ1-1; TRBD1 matches 9 bases. The germline CDR1 and CDR2 sequences are MNHEY and SVGAGI. After removal of 5 bases from V and 4 bases from J, the junction contained 5 bases not matched to a gene. The CDR3 extends over 14 amino acids. The CDR3 DNA reads TGTGCCAGCAGTGACAGGGGGGGTATCACTGAAGCTTTCTTT. Protein: CASSDRGGITEAFF.